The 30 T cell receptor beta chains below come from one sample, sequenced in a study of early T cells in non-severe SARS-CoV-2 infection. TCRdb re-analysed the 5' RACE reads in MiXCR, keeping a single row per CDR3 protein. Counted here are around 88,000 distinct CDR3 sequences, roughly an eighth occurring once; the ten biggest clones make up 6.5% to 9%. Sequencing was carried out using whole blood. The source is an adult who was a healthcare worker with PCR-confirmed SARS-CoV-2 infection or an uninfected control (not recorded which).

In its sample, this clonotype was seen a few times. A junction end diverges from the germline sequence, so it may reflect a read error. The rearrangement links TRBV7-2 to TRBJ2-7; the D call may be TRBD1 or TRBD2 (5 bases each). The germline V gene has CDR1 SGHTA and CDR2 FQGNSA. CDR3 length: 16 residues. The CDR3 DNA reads TGTGCCAGCAGCTTAACCCTCCGGGACCTTGAGTACGAGCAGCACTTC. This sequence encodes CASSLTLRDLEYEQHF.

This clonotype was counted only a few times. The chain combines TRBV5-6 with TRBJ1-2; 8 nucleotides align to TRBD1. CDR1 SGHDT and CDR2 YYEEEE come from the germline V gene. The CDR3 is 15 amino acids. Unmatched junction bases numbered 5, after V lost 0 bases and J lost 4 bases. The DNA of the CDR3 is TGTGCCAGCAGCTTGGTGACAGGGGTAGGCTATGGCTACACCTTC. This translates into CASSLVTGVGYGYTF.

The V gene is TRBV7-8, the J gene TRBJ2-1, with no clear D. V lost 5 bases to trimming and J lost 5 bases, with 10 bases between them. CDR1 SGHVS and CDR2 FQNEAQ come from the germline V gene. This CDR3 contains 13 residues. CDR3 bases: TGTGCCAGCAGCCCCCCCCCGAACAATGAGCAGTTCTTC. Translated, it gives CASSPPPNNEQFF.

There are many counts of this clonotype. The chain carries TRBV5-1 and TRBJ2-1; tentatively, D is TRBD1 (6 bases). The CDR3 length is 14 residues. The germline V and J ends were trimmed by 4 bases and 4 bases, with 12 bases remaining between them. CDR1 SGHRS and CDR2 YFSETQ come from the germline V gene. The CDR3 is CASSRNRDYNEQFF. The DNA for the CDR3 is TGCGCCAGCAGCCGGAACAGGGATTACAATGAGCAGTTCTTC.

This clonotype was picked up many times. CDR3 sequence reads: CASSYYMTGRTEAFF. CDR3 DNA: TGTGCCAGCAGTTATTACATGACAGGACGGACTGAAGCTTTCTTT. The chain couples TRBV6-5 to TRBJ1-1, with D possibly matching TRBD1 (6 bases). Trimming pared 3 bases from V and 5 bases from J, leaving 16 bases between. This CDR3 contains 15 residues. The germline gives CDR1 MNHEY, CDR2 SVGAGI.

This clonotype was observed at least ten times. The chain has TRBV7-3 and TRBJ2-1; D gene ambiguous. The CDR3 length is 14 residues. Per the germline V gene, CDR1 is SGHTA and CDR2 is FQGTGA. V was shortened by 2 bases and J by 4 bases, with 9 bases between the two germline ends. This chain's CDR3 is CASSLSPTYNEQFF. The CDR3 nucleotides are TGTGCCAGCAGCTTATCCCCTACATACAATGAGCAGTTCTTC.

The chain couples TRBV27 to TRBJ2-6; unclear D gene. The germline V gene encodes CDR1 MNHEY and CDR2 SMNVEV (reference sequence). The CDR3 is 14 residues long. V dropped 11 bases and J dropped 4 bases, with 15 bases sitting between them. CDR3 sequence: CAVGPLAGANVLTF. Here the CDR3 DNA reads TGTGCCGTGGGCCCCTTGGCCGGGGCCAACGTCCTGACTTTC. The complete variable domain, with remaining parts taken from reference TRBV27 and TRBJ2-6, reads EAQVTQNPRYLITVTGKKLTVTCSQNMNHEYMSWYRQDPGLGLRQIYYSMNVEVTDKGDVPEGYKVSRKEKRNFPLILESPSPNQTSLYFCAVGPLAGANVLTFGAGSRLTVL.

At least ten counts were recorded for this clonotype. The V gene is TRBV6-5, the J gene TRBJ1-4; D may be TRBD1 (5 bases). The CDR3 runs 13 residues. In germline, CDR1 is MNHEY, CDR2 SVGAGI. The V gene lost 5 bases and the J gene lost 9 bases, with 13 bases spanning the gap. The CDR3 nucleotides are TGTGCCAGCAGTGGTGGGGGGACCCAAAAACTGTTTTTT. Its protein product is CASSGGGTQKLFF.

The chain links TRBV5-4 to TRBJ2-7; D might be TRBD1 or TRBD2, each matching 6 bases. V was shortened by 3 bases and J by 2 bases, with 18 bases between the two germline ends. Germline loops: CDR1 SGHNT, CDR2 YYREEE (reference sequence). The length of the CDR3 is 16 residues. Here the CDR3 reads CASSSLGAGTTYEQYF. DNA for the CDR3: TGTGCCAGCAGCTCACTGGGGGCGGGAACGACCTACGAGCAGTACTTC. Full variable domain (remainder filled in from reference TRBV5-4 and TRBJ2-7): ETGVTQSPTHLIKTRGQQVTLRCSSQSGHNTVSWYQQALGQGPQFIFQYYREEENGRGNFPPRFSGLQFPNYSSELNVNALELDDSALYLCASSSLGAGTTYEQYFGPGTRLTVT.

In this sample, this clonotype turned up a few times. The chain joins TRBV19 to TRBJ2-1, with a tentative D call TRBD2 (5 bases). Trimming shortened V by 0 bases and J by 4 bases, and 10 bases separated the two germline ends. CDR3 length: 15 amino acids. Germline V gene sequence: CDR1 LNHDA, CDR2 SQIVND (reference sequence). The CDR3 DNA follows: TGTGCCAGTAGTATAGATCTTAGCGTATACAATGAGCAGTTCTTC. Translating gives CASSIDLSVYNEQFF.

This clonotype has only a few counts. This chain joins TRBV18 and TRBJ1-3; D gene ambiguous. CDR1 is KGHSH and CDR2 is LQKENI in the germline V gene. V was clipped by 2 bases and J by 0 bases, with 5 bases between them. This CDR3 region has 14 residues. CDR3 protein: CASSPGNSGNTIYF. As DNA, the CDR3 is TGTGCCAGCTCACCAGGGAACTCTGGAAACACCATATATTTT.

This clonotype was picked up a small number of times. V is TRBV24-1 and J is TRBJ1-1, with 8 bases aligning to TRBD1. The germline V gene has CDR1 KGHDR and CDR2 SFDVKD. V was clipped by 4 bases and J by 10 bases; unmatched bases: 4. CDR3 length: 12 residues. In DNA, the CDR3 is TGTGCCACCAGTGACTGGACAGGGTTAGCTTTCTTT. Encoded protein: CATSDWTGLAFF.

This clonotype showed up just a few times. Here the CDR3 reads CAISAGPIGNYGYTF. CDR3 bases: TGTGCCATCAGTGCGGGACCGATCGGTAACTATGGCTACACCTTC. The chain couples TRBV10-3 to TRBJ1-2; TRBD1 might be the D (5 bases). CDR1 and CDR2 from the germline V gene are ENHRY and SYGVKD. This CDR3 has 15 amino acids. Trimming pared 4 bases from V and 1 base from J, leaving 13 bases between.

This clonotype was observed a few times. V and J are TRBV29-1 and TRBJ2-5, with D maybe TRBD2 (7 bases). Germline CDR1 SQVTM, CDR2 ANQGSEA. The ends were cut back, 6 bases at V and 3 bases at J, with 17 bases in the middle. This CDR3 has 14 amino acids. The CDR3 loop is CSVRGAVRKETQYF. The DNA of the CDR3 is TGCAGCGTCCGGGGGGCAGTCAGAAAAGAGACCCAGTACTTC.

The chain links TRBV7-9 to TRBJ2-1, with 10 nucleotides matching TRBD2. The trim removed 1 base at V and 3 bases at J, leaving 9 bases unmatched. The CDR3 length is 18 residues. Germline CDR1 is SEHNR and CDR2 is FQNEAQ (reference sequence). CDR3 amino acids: CASSLEGELAGFYNEQFF. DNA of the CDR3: TGTGCCAGCAGCTTAGAAGGGGAACTAGCGGGGTTCTACAATGAGCAGTTCTTC.

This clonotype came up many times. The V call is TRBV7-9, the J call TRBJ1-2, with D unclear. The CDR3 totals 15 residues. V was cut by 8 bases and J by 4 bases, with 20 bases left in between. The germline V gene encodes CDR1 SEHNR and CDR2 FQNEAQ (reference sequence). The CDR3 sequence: CASEGLEREAYGYTF. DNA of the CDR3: TGTGCCAGCGAAGGGCTTGAGAGAGAGGCCTATGGCTACACCTTC.

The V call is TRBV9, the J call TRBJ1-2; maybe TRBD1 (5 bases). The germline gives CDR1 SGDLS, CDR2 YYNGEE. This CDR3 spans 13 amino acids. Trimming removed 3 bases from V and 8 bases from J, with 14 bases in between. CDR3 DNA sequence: TGTGCCAGCAGCGCCTCGGGGACGAGGGGCTACACCTTC. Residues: CASSASGTRGYTF.

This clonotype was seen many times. CDR3 DNA sequence: TGCGCCATCTTAGGGGCCACAGATACGCAGTATTTT. It is translated as CAILGATDTQYF. The rearrangement uses TRBV10-2 and TRBJ2-3; D is possibly TRBD1 (5 bases). CDR3 length equals 12 residues. V lost 10 bases to trimming and J lost 2 bases, with 10 bases between them. Germline CDR1 reads WSHSY; CDR2 reads SAAADI.

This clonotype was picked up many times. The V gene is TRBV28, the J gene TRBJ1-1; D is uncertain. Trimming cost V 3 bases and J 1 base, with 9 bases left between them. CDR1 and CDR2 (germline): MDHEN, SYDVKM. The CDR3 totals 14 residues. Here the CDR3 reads CASSFVGWNTEAFF. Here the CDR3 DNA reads TGTGCCAGCAGTTTCGTGGGGTGGAACACTGAAGCTTTCTTT.

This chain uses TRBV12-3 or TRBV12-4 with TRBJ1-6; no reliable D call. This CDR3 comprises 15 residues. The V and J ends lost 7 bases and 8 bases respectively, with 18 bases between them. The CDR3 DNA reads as TGTGCCAGCACCCTCGGTTGGCAGACCTATTCACCCCTCCACTTT. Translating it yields CASTLGWQTYSPLHF.

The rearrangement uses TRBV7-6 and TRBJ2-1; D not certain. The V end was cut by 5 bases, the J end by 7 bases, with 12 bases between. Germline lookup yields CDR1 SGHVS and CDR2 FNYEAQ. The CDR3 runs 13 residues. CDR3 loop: CASSRNRDNEQFF. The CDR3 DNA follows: TGTGCCAGCAGCCGAAATCGTGATAATGAGCAGTTCTTC.

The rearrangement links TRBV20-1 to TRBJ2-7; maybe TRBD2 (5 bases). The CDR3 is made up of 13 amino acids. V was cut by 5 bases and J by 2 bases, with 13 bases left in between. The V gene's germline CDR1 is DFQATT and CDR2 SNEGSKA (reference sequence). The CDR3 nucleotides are TGCAGTGCTCGATGGCGGGCGCCCTACGAGCAGTACTTC. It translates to CSARWRAPYEQYF.

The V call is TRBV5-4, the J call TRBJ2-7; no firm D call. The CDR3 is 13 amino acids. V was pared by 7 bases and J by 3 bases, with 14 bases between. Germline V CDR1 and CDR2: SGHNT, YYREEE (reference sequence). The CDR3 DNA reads TGTGCCAGCCGGCAGACCCCAGACTACGAGCAGTACTTC. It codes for CASRQTPDYEQYF.

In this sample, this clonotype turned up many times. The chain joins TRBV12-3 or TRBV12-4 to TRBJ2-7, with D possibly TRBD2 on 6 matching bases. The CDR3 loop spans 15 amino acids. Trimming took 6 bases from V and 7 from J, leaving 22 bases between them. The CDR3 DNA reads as TGTGCCAGCAGCCCCGCGGTCGGGTTAGGAGGGGAGCAGTACTTC. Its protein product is CASSPAVGLGGEQYF.

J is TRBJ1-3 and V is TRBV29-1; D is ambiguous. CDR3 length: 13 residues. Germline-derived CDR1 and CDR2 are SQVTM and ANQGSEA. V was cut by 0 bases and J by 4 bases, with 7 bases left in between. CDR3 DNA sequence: TGCAGCGTTGAAGAAAGGCGGGGAAACACCATATATTTT. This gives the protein CSVEERRGNTIYF.

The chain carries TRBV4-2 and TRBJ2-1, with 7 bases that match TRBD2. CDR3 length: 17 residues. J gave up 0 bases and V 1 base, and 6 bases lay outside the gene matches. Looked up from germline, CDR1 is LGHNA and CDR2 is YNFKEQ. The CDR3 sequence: CASSQVPSGSSYNEQFF. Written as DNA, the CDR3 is TGTGCCAGCAGCCAAGTCCCTAGCGGTAGCTCCTACAATGAGCAGTTCTTC.

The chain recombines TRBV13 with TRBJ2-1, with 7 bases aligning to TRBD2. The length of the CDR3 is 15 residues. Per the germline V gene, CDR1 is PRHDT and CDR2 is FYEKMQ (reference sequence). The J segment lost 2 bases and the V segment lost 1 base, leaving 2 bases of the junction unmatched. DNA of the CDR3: TGTGCCAGCAGCTTAGTAGCGGGCCCCTACAATGAGCAGTTCTTC. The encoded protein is CASSLVAGPYNEQFF.

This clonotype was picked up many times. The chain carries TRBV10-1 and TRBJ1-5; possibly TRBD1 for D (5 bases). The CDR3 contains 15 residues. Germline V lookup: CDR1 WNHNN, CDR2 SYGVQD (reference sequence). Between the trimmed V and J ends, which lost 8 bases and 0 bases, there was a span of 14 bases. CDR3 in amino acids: CASVGQTYSNQPQHF. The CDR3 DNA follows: TGCGCCAGCGTAGGACAAACGTATAGCAATCAGCCCCAGCATTTT.

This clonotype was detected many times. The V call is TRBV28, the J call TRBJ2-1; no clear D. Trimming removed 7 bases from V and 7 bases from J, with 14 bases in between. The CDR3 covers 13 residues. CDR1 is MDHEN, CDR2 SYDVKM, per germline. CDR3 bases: TGTGCCAGCAATCGGAGATCCCCAAATGAGCAGTTCTTC. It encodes CASNRRSPNEQFF. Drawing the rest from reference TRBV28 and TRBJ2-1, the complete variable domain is DVKVTQSSRYLVKRTGEKVFLECVQDMDHENMFWYRQDPGLGLRLIYFSYDVKMKEKGDIPEGYSVSREKKERFSLILESASTNQTSMYLCASNRRSPNEQFFGPGTRLTVL.

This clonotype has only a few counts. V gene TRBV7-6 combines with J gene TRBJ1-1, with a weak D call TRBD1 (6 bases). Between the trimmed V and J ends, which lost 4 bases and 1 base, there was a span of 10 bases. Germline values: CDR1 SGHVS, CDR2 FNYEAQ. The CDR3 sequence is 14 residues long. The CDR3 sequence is CASSWQGPNTEAFF. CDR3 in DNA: TGTGCCAGCAGCTGGCAGGGGCCGAACACTGAAGCTTTCTTT.